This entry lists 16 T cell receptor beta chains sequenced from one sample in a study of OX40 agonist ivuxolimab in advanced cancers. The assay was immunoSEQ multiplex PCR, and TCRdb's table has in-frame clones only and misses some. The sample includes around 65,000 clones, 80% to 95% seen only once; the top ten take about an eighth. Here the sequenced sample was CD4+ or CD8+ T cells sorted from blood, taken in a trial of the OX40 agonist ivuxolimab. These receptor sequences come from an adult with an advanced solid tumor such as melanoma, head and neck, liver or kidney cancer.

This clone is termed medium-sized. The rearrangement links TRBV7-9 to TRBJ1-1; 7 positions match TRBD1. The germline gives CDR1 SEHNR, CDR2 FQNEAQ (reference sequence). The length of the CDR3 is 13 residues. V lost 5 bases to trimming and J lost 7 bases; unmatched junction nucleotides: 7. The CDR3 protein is CASSQGGFDEAFF. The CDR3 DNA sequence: TGTGCCAGCAGCCAGGGGGGCTTCGATGAAGCTTTCTTT.

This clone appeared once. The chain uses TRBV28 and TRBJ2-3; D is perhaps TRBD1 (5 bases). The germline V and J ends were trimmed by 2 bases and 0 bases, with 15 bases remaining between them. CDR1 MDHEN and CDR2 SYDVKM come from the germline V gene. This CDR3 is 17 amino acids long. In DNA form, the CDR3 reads TGTGCCAGCAGTTTAAAAAGCGAGACAGAGAGCACAGATACGCAGTATTTT. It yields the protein CASSLKSETESTDTQYF.

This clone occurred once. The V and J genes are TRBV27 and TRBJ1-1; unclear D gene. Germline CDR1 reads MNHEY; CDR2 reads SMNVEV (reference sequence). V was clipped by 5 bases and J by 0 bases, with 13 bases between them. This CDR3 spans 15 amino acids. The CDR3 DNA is TGTGCCAGCAGTCCAAGGGCGAAGTTGAACACTGAAGCTTTCTTT. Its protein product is CASSPRAKLNTEAFF.

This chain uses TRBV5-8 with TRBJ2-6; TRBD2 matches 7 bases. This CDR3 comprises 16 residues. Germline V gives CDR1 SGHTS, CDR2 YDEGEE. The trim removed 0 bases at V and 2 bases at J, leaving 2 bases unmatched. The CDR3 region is CASSLVAGAGANVLTF. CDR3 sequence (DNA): TGTGCCAGCAGCTTGGTCGCGGGGGCTGGGGCCAACGTCCTGACTTTC.

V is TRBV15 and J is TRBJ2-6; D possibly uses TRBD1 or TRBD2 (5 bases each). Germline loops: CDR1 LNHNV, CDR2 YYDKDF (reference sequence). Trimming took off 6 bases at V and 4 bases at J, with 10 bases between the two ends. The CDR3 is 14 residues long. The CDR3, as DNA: TGTGCCACCAGAGGGACCGGGGGGGCCAACGTCCTGACTTTC. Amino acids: CATRGTGGANVLTF.

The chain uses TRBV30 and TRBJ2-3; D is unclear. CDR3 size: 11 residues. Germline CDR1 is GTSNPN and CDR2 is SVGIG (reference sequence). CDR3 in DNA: TGTGCTCTATACGGGACAGATACGCAGTATTTT. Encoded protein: CALYGTDTQYF.

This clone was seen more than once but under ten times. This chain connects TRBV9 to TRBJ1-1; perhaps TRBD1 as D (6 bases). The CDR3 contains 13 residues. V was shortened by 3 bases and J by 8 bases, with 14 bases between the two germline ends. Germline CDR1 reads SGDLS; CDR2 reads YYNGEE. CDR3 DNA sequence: TGTGCCAGCAGCGAATTCGGGGGGCAAGAAGCTTTCTTT. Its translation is CASSEFGGQEAFF.

As DNA, the CDR3 is TGTGCCAGCAGTAGCGGTAGCACAGATACGCAGTATTTT. Translating gives CASSSGSTDTQYF. The chain uses TRBV6-6 and TRBJ2-3; possibly TRBD2 for D (5 bases). Germline V gene sequence: CDR1 MNHNY, CDR2 SVGAGI (reference sequence). The CDR3 sequence is 13 residues long. Trimming took off 5 bases at V and 0 bases at J, with 6 bases between the two ends.

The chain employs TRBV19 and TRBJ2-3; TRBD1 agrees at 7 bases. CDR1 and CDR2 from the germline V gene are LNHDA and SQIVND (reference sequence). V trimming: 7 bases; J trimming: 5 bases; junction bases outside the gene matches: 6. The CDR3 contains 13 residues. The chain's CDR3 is CASTQTGRDTQYF. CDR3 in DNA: TGTGCCAGTACTCAGACAGGGAGAGATACGCAGTATTTT.

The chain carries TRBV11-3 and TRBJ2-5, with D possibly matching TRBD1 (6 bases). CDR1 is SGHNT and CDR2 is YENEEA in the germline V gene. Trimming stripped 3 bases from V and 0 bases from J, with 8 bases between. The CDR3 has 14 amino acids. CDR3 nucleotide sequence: TGTGCCAGCAGCTTCTCAGGGGACCAAGAGACCCAGTACTTC. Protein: CASSFSGDQETQYF.

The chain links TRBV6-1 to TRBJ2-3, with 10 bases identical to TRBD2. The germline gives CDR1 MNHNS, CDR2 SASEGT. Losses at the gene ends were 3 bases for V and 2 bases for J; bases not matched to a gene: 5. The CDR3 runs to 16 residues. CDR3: CASSDLAGGYTDTQYF. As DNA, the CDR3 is TGTGCCAGCAGTGATTTAGCGGGGGGCTACACAGATACGCAGTATTTT.

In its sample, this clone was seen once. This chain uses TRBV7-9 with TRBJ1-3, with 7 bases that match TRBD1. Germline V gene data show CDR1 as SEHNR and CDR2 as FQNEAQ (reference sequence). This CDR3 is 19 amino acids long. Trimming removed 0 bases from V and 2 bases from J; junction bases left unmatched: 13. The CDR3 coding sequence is TGTGCCAGCAGCTTAGCGTCCCGGGACAGTCTCGGCGCTGGAAACACCATATATTTT. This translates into CASSLASRDSLGAGNTIYF.

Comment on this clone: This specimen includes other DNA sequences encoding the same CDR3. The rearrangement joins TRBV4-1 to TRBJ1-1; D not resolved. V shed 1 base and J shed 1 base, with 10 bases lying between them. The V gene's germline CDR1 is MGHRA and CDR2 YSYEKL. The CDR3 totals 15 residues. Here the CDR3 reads CASSQGGPANTEAFF. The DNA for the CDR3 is TGCGCCAGCAGCCAAGGAGGACCGGCGAACACTGAAGCTTTCTTT.

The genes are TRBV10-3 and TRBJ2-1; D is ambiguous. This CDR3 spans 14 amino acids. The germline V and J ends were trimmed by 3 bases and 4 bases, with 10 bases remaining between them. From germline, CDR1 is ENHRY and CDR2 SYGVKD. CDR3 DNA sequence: TGTGCCATCAGTGACCCAGCCGGATACAATGAGCAGTTCTTC. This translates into CAISDPAGYNEQFF.

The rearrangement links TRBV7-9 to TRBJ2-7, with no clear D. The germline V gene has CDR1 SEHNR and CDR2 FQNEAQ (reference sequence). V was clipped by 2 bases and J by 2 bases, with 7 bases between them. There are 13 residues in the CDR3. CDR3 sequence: CASSLSRPYEQYF. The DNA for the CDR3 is TGTGCCAGCAGCTTAAGTAGGCCCTACGAGCAGTACTTC.

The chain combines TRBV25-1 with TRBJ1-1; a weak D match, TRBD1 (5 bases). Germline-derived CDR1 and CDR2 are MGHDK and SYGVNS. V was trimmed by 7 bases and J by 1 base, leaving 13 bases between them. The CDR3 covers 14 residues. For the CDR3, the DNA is TGTGCCAGCAACGGGGCAGGCTCGAACACTGAAGCTTTCTTT. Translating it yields CASNGAGSNTEAFF.